The 21 T cell receptor beta chains reported below all come from one sample, sequenced in a study of T cells in Graves' hyperthyroidism and ophthalmopathy. What was amplified from RNA transcripts were TCR beta CDR3 regions. A first-round RT-PCR of the TCR CDR3 used the HTBI primer set. MiXCR, run by TCRdb on the multiplex PCR reads, gives a single entry per CDR3 protein. The table lists 300,000 or so distinct CDR3 sequences, about 18% of them singletons, with approximately 49% in the top ten. Sequencing was performed on blood. Receptor source: a woman between 45 and 60 years old with Graves' hyperthyroidism.

This clonotype came up many times. The chain joins TRBV6-6 to TRBJ2-2; 7 nucleotides match TRBD1. This CDR3 has 17 amino acids. The V gene's germline CDR1 is MNHNY and CDR2 SVGAGI (reference sequence). V dropped 0 bases and J dropped 3; count of bases not matched to a gene: 7. In nucleotides, the CDR3 is TGTGCCAGCAGTTACTCGGGGTGGCAGGGGGACACCGGGGAGCTGTTTTTT. Amino acids: CASSYSGWQGDTGELFF.

In this sample, this clonotype turned up many times. CDR3 nucleotide sequence: TGCAGTGCTAGAGATCTCTTTGGAGAGACCCAGTACTTC. Amino acid sequence: CSARDLFGETQYF. The chain employs TRBV20-1 and TRBJ2-5; D is unresolved. The germline V gene has CDR1 DFQATT and CDR2 SNEGSKA (reference sequence). This CDR3 is built from 13 residues. V lost 0 bases and J 4 bases, leaving 9 bases between the germline ends.

For this clonotype: One base away lies a much larger clone, so this may be a sequencing read error. This chain uses TRBV3-1 with TRBJ2-1, with a tentative D call TRBD2 (7 bases). Germline V gene sequence: CDR1 LGHDT, CDR2 YNNKEL (reference sequence). The CDR3 covers 15 residues. Trimming took off 1 base at V and 8 bases at J, with 15 bases between the two ends. Here the CDR3 reads CASSQGGGGEDEQFF. The CDR3 DNA follows: TGTGCCAGCAGCCAAGGCGGAGGGGGGGAGGATGAGCAGTTCTTC.

The rearrangement joins TRBV29-1 to TRBJ1-1; no definite D call. Trimming took off 6 bases at V and 7 bases at J, with 12 bases between the two ends. Germline CDR1 is SQVTM and CDR2 is ANQGSEA. The CDR3 covers 11 residues. The CDR3 DNA reads TGCAGCGTCCGGGTGAACGGTGAAGCTTTCTTT. It translates to CSVRVNGEAFF.

This chain uses TRBV7-2 with TRBJ1-1; a possible D gene is TRBD1 (5 bases). The CDR3 loop spans 13 amino acids. The germline V gene has CDR1 SGHTA and CDR2 FQGNSA. V was clipped by 7 bases and J by 0 bases, with 9 bases between them. This CDR3 is CASKRQMNTEAFF. The CDR3 coding sequence is TGTGCCAGCAAGCGACAGATGAACACTGAAGCTTTCTTT.

In its sample, this clonotype was seen many times. The rearrangement joins TRBV20-1 to TRBJ2-7; 8 bases are a match to TRBD2. Germline V lookup: CDR1 DFQATT, CDR2 SNEGSKA (reference sequence). J lost 7 bases, V lost 2 bases, and 10 bases had no gene match. The CDR3 runs 14 residues. CDR3 sequence reads: CSARYSGRGGEQYV. DNA of the CDR3: TGCAGTGCTAGATACAGTGGACGCGGGGGGGAGCAGTACGTC.

The rearrangement joins TRBV5-1 to TRBJ2-3; D may be TRBD1 (6 bases). The CDR3 is made up of 14 amino acids. Germline V CDR1 and CDR2: SGHRS, YFSETQ. V dropped 1 base and J dropped 6 bases, with 12 bases sitting between them. CDR3 sequence: CASSLKGVGDTQYF. The CDR3 DNA reads TGCGCCAGCAGCTTGAAGGGGGTAGGCGATACGCAGTATTTT.

This clonotype was counted ten times or more. This chain connects TRBV14 to TRBJ2-5; D call uncertain. The CDR3 consists of 14 residues. The germline gives CDR1 SGHDN, CDR2 FVKESK. V lost 3 bases and J lost 2, with 10 bases in between. The CDR3 is CASSQGTLQETQYF. Written as DNA, the CDR3 is TGTGCCAGCAGCCAGGGAACATTACAAGAGACCCAGTACTTC.

A few counts support this clonotype. The chain has TRBV7-9 and TRBJ1-1; possibly TRBD1 for D (5 bases). Trimming pared 6 bases from V and 1 base from J, leaving 15 bases between. CDR3 length: 15 residues. CDR1 is SEHNR and CDR2 is FQNEAQ in the germline V gene (reference sequence). CDR3 coding DNA: TGTGCCAGCAGGATGGGGGGGGGACCGAACACTGAAGCTTTCTTT. Translation: CASRMGGGPNTEAFF.

Points on this clonotype: A much bigger clone sits one base away, suggesting this may be a read error. The chain uses TRBV27 and TRBJ2-1; 7 nucleotides line up with TRBD2. The CDR3 covers 15 residues. V lost 2 bases, J lost 2 bases, and 3 bases stayed unmatched. The germline CDR1 and CDR2 sequences are MNHEY and SMNVEV (reference sequence). The CDR3 coding sequence is TGTGCCAGCAGTTTAGTAGCGGGCCCCTACAATGAGCAGTTCTTC. Amino acid sequence: CASSLVAGPYNEQFF.

This clonotype was observed a few times. CDR3 protein: CASSDPQGAFSGYTF. As DNA, the CDR3 is TGTGCCAGCAGTGACCCACAGGGGGCGTTTTCTGGCTACACCTTC. The chain is built from TRBV25-1 and TRBJ1-2; 9 bases map to TRBD1. Germline trimming cut 3 bases from V and 7 bases from J; bases unmatched to any gene: 9. CDR1 and CDR2 from the germline V gene are MGHDK and SYGVNS. The CDR3 covers 15 residues.

About this clonotype: This may be a read error: a much more frequent sequence differs by one nucleotide. The gene calls are TRBV5-5 and TRBJ1-2; D is unresolved. The germline V gene encodes CDR1 SGHKS and CDR2 YYEKEE (reference sequence). The CDR3 is 12 residues long. V lost 3 bases to trimming and J lost 8 bases, with 11 bases between them. The CDR3 DNA sequence: TGTGCCAGCAGCTCACTTCCTGCCGGCTACACCTTC. It encodes CASSSLPAGYTF.

This sequence joins TRBV12-3 or TRBV12-4 and TRBJ1-2; the D is unclear. There are 16 residues in the CDR3. V gave up 1 base and J gave up 4 bases, with 16 bases separating them. CDR3 coding DNA: TGTGCCAGCAGTTTAGGAAGCAGGATCGGGGTCTATGGCTACACCTTC. Amino acid sequence: CASSLGSRIGVYGYTF.

This clonotype was seen repeatedly, ten times or more. The rearrangement links TRBV28 to TRBJ2-7; D gene uncertain. The CDR3 is 12 amino acids. Germline loops: CDR1 MDHEN, CDR2 SYDVKM. Trimming shortened V by 7 bases and J by 7 bases, and 14 bases separated the two germline ends. CDR3 sequence: CASTQLPHEQYF. Here the CDR3 DNA reads TGTGCCAGCACCCAACTCCCCCATGAGCAGTACTTC.

The chain carries TRBV5-1 and TRBJ2-2; either TRBD1 or TRBD2 may fit D (5 bases each). CDR1 and CDR2 (germline): SGHRS, YFSETQ. V lost 4 bases and J 8 bases, leaving 15 bases between the germline ends. The CDR3 sequence is 14 residues long. CDR3 amino acids: CASSTGTARGELFF. The CDR3 DNA sequence: TGCGCCAGCAGCACCGGGACGGCCCGGGGGGAGCTGTTTTTT.

The J gene is TRBJ2-3, the V gene TRBV5-1; D gene uncertain. Germline V gene sequence: CDR1 SGHRS, CDR2 YFSETQ. Trimming removed 0 bases at V and 1 base at J, with 12 bases between. The CDR3 runs to 16 residues. The CDR3 region is CASSLGLNRGTDTQYF. The CDR3 region has the DNA TGCGCCAGCAGCTTGGGGCTCAACCGAGGCACAGATACGCAGTATTTT.

Only a few counts were recorded for this clonotype. The J gene is TRBJ2-5, the V gene TRBV20-1; possibly TRBD1 or TRBD2 for D (5 bases each). Germline CDR1 and CDR2: DFQATT and SNEGSKA (reference sequence). Trimming removed 0 bases from V and 5 bases from J, with 19 bases in between. The CDR3 sequence is 16 residues long. The CDR3 sequence is CSARDAIGADGETQYF. CDR3 nucleotide sequence: TGCAGTGCTAGAGATGCGATCGGGGCGGATGGGGAGACCCAGTACTTC.

The chain employs TRBV10-3 and TRBJ2-3, with D unclear. V was cut by 0 bases and J by 7 bases, with 23 bases left in between. The CDR3 contains 18 residues. CDR1 and CDR2 (germline): ENHRY, SYGVKD. DNA for the CDR3: TGTGCCATCAGTGAGTCGTATATCCCAAAAACCCGCCACAATACGCAGTATTTT. Translating it yields CAISESYIPKTRHNTQYF.

In its sample, this clonotype was seen a few times. The chain joins TRBV12-5 to TRBJ2-5, with 11 positions matching TRBD1. Trimming cost V 4 bases and J 5 bases; bases outside gene matches: 9. Germline V gives CDR1 LGHNT, CDR2 FRNRAP. This CDR3 is 16 amino acids long. As DNA, the CDR3 is TGTGCTAGTGGTTCAGGGACAGGGGGTACGTTGGAGACCCAGTACTTC. This gives the protein CASGSGTGGTLETQYF.

The table lists this clonotype with a few counts. The rearrangement uses TRBV3-1 and TRBJ2-3; D remains ambiguous. The germline CDR1 and CDR2 sequences are LGHDT and YNNKEL (reference sequence). The CDR3 extends over 13 amino acids. Trimming cost V 4 bases and J 5 bases, with 10 bases left between them. The CDR3 region has the DNA TGTGCCAGCAGCCCTCCTGGGCTAGATACGCAGTATTTT. Translated: CASSPPGLDTQYF.

The chain's CDR3 is CSVPAGEQFF. CDR3 nucleotide sequence: TGCAGCGTCCCAGCCGGTGAGCAGTTCTTC. The chain joins TRBV29-1 to TRBJ2-1; D not certain. V lost 6 bases to trimming and J lost 9 bases, with 9 bases between them. Per germline, CDR1 SQVTM and CDR2 ANQGSEA. The CDR3 consists of 10 residues.